This TCR beta chain was documented in a study of cytomegalovirus exposure and HLA in healthy donors. Broader study findings: The authors later linked a missense DCLRE1C variant to TCR beta V- and J-gene trimming. A later analysis found that most CMV-associated TCR beta chains appeared HLA-restricted. Some TCR beta chains (164 of them) were listed as cytomegalovirus-associated.

In the case of this clone: Its antigen is unidentified.

A multiplex PCR was run with 60 Vbeta primers and 13 Jbeta primers. Here immunoSEQ multiplex PCR was the method, and the copy in TCRdb shows in-frame clones only, minus some. In all, the sample yields 95,000 to 150,000 clones. Sequencing was performed on PBMCs. The sequence was obtained from a young man in good health and CMV-seronegative.

CDR3 sequence reads: CASSVVSGEGEQFF. In DNA, the CDR3 is TGTGCCAGCAGCGTAGTTTCGGGGGAGGGTGAGCAGTTCTTC. The gene calls are TRBV9 and TRBJ2-1; 7 positions agree with TRBD2. This CDR3 is built from 14 residues. Germline CDR1 is SGDLS and CDR2 is YYNGEE. Losses at the gene ends were 0 bases for V and 9 bases for J; bases not matched to a gene: 6.